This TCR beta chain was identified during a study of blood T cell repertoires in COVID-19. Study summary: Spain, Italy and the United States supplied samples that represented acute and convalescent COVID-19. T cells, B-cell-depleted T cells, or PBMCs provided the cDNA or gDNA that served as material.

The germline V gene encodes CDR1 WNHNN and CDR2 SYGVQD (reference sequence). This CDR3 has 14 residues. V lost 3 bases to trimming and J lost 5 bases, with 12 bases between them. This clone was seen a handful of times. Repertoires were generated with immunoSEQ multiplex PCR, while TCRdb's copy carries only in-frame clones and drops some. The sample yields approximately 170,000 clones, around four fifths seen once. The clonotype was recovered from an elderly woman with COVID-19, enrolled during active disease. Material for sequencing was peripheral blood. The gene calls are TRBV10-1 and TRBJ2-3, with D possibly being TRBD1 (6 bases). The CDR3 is CASSEKGVGDTQYF. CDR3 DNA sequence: TGCGCCAGCAGTGAAAAGGGGGTAGGAGATACGCAGTATTTT.